A single sample is the source of the 20 T cell receptor beta chains below, sequenced in a study of cytomegalovirus exposure and HLA in healthy donors. The PCR made use of 60 Vbeta and 13 Jbeta primers. Using immunoSEQ multiplex PCR, the repertoire was profiled, and TCRdb retains in-frame clones only, with some absent. The data contain roughly 130,000 clones, around 81% of them singletons. The sample consisted of PBMCs. All receptors come from a man younger than 35 in good health and CMV-seronegative.

This chain links TRBV15 with TRBJ1-3, with 7 bases matching TRBD1. CDR3 length equals 16 residues. The trim removed 5 bases at V and 15 bases at J, leaving 22 bases unmatched. Per germline, CDR1 LNHNV and CDR2 YYDKDF (reference sequence). CDR3 loop: CATSRDRVLGPAQGYF. The CDR3 DNA is TGTGCCACCAGCCGCGACAGGGTTCTTGGCCCCGCACAGGGATATTTT. The entire variable domain, with the rest obtained from reference TRBV15 and TRBJ1-3, is as follows: DAMVIQNPRYQVTQFGKPVTLSCSQTLNHNVMYWYQQKSSQAPKLLFHYYDKDFNNEADTPDNFQSRRPNTSFCFLDIRSPGLGDTAMYLCATSRDRVLGPAQGYFGEGSWLTVV.

This clone was detected once. J is TRBJ1-1 and V is TRBV18, with 9 bases identical to TRBD1. With 3 bases clipped from V and 5 bases from J, the junction kept 7 bases outside the gene matches. The CDR3 sequence is 15 residues long. The germline gives CDR1 KGHSH, CDR2 LQKENI. CDR3 loop: CASSPTGGQFTEAFF. In DNA, the CDR3 is TGTGCCAGCTCACCGACAGGGGGGCAGTTTACTGAAGCTTTCTTT. The full variable domain, with the rest looked up from reference TRBV18 and TRBJ1-1, is NAGVMQNPRHLVRRRGQEARLRCSPMKGHSHVYWYRQLPEEGLKFMVYLQKENIIDESGMPKERFSAEFPKEGPSILRIQQVVRGDSAAYFCASSPTGGQFTEAFFGQGTRLTVV.

The rearrangement uses TRBV29-1 and TRBJ1-1; the D gene is possibly TRBD1 (5 bases). The CDR3 spans 13 residues. Trimming removed 6 bases at V and 0 bases at J, with 11 bases between. Germline-derived CDR1 and CDR2 are SQVTM and ANQGSEA. The CDR3 nucleotides are TGCAGCGTCGGGGGGATCATGAACACTGAAGCTTTCTTT. This codes for CSVGGIMNTEAFF.

The CDR3 nucleotides are TGTGCCAGCAGCTTAGAAGGGGTGGCCAGTTCACCCCTCCACTTT. Protein sequence: CASSLEGVASSPLHF. V and J are TRBV7-3 and TRBJ1-6; D possibly corresponds to TRBD1 (5 bases). CDR1 and CDR2 (germline): SGHTA, FQGTGA. Deletions cut 2 bases from V and 9 bases from J, with 14 bases between. This CDR3 has 15 residues.

The J gene is TRBJ2-7, the V gene TRBV11-2, with TRBD2 matching 11 bases. This CDR3 is built from 15 residues. V was pared by 5 bases and J by 2 bases, with 5 bases of the junction left unmatched. CDR1 and CDR2 (germline): SGHAT, FQNNGV. The CDR3, as DNA: TGTGCCAGCAGCGAACTAGCGGGGGTTGCCTACGAGCAGTACTTC. It is translated as CASSELAGVAYEQYF.

The chain has TRBV6-5 and TRBJ1-2; weak D call: TRBD1 (6 bases). The V end lost 5 bases, the J end lost 4 bases, and 17 bases lay between the germline ends. Per the germline V gene, CDR1 is MNHEY and CDR2 is SVGAGI. This CDR3 contains 15 residues. The CDR3 here is CASSHRDPLGYGYTF. CDR3 nucleotide sequence: TGTGCCAGCAGTCACAGGGACCCATTAGGCTATGGCTACACCTTC.

The V gene is TRBV7-2, the J gene TRBJ1-5, with TRBD1 matching over 8 bases. Unmatched junction bases numbered 6, after V lost 5 bases and J lost 6 bases. Germline CDR1 reads SGHTA; CDR2 reads FQGNSA. The length of the CDR3 is 14 residues. CDR3 nucleotide sequence: TGTGCCAGCAGCCCTGGGACAGGCGGTCAGCCCCAGCATTTT. Amino acid sequence: CASSPGTGGQPQHF.

The gene calls are TRBV29-1 and TRBJ2-7; TRBD1 aligns across 9 bases. Germline V gives CDR1 SQVTM, CDR2 ANQGSEA. The CDR3 loop spans 13 amino acids. J gave up 4 bases and V 4 bases, and 5 bases lay outside the gene matches. The CDR3 DNA is TGCAGCGTTGCCCGGGACAGGGCTTACGAGCAGTACTTC. This codes for CSVARDRAYEQYF.

This chain links TRBV15 with TRBJ2-2; a possible D gene is TRBD1 (5 bases). The length of the CDR3 is 16 residues. Germline lookup yields CDR1 LNHNV and CDR2 YYDKDF (reference sequence). With 2 bases removed from V and 2 bases from J, the gap between germline ends came to 12 bases. CDR3 protein: CATSRNPRGNTGELFF. DNA for the CDR3: TGTGCCACCAGCAGAAACCCTAGGGGAAACACCGGGGAGCTGTTTTTT.

V gene TRBV4-3 combines with J gene TRBJ2-2, with a weak D call TRBD2 (5 bases). Trimming shortened V by 1 base and J by 3 bases, and 15 bases separated the two germline ends. Germline V CDR1 and CDR2: LGHNA, YSLEER. The CDR3 covers 17 residues. CDR3 protein: CASSQALLGGHTGELFF. As DNA, the CDR3 is TGCGCCAGCAGCCAAGCCCTCCTGGGCGGGCACACCGGGGAGCTGTTTTTT.

The chain carries TRBV28 and TRBJ1-5, with a possible D match to TRBD1 (6 bases). Trimming pared 6 bases from V and 2 bases from J, leaving 17 bases between. The CDR3 is made up of 16 amino acids. Germline CDR1 MDHEN, CDR2 SYDVKM. This CDR3 is CASSSRVGAGNQPQHF. In nucleotides, the CDR3 is TGTGCCAGCAGCTCTCGAGTGGGGGCCGGCAATCAGCCCCAGCATTTT.

The CDR3 is CASSLSGVVNTEAFF. CDR3 sequence (DNA): TGCGCCAGCAGCTTGTCAGGGGTGGTGAACACTGAAGCTTTCTTT. The genes are TRBV5-1 and TRBJ1-1, with a weak D call TRBD1 (6 bases). The CDR3 is 15 amino acids. CDR1 is SGHRS, CDR2 YFSETQ, per germline. The V and J ends lost 1 base and 0 bases respectively, with 10 bases between them.

The genes are TRBV29-1 and TRBJ1-1; perhaps TRBD1 as D (5 bases). The germline CDR1 and CDR2 sequences are SQVTM and ANQGSEA. V lost 5 bases and J 0 bases, leaving 10 bases between the germline ends. CDR3 length: 13 amino acids. This CDR3 reads CSVSGRMNTEAFF. In DNA, the CDR3 is TGCAGCGTTTCAGGGCGAATGAACACTGAAGCTTTCTTT.

The rearrangement uses TRBV19 and TRBJ2-1; 7 bases are a match to TRBD1. V was pared by 7 bases and J by 8 bases, with 14 bases of the junction left unmatched. The CDR3 is 15 residues long. The V gene's germline CDR1 is LNHDA and CDR2 SQIVND (reference sequence). In DNA, the CDR3 is TGTGCCAGTACCCTTAGTCAGGGACAGCTGGATGAGCAGTTCTTC. Residues: CASTLSQGQLDEQFF.

This clone occurred a few times. V and J are TRBV5-4 and TRBJ1-3, with 7 bases matching TRBD1. Germline loops: CDR1 SGHNT, CDR2 YYREEE (reference sequence). The CDR3 sequence is 15 residues long. Trimming cost V 3 bases and J 8 bases; bases outside gene matches: 11. CDR3 in DNA: TGTGCCAGCAGCTCGACAGGGAGAGGCGGGGACACCATATATTTT. It yields the protein CASSSTGRGGDTIYF.

The CDR3 is CASSQGWGLGDSPLHF. Here the CDR3 DNA reads TGTGCCAGCAGTCAAGGGTGGGGACTGGGGGATTCACCCCTCCACTTT. This chain uses TRBV27 with TRBJ1-6, with D possibly being TRBD1 (5 bases). Germline V gives CDR1 MNHEY, CDR2 SMNVEV (reference sequence). The CDR3 runs to 16 residues. The V and J ends lost 5 bases and 8 bases respectively, with 19 bases between them.

J is TRBJ2-7 and V is TRBV7-2; possible D gene TRBD1, 6 bases. V gave up 5 bases and J gave up 5 bases, with 19 bases separating them. The CDR3 sequence is 15 residues long. Germline V gene lookup returns CDR1 SGHTA and CDR2 FQGNSA. CDR3 protein: CASSKQGMSSDEQYF. The CDR3, as DNA: TGTGCCAGCAGCAAACAGGGTATGTCTTCCGACGAGCAGTACTTC.

The CDR3 DNA follows: TGCAGCCCAGAAGGGGCAGCCGGCTCCTACAATGAGCAGTTCTTC. This translates into CSPEGAAGSYNEQFF. The V gene is TRBV29-1, the J gene TRBJ2-1, with D possibly TRBD1 on 5 matching bases. V lost 8 bases and J 0 bases, leaving 17 bases between the germline ends. Germline CDR1 is SQVTM and CDR2 is ANQGSEA. The CDR3 sequence is 15 residues long.

This clone was seen a handful of times. The chain combines TRBV30 with TRBJ1-6; D is unresolved. The CDR3 has 17 amino acids. CDR1 is GTSNPN, CDR2 SVGIG, per germline (reference sequence). The V end was cut by 0 bases, the J end by 8 bases, with 20 bases between. CDR3 loop: CAWSVGPGINPYSPLHF. The CDR3 nucleotides read TGTGCCTGGAGTGTAGGCCCGGGGATTAATCCATATTCACCCCTCCACTTT.

The V and J genes are TRBV6-1 and TRBJ2-7, with TRBD2 as a possible D gene (5 bases). The V end was cut by 7 bases, the J end by 3 bases, with 13 bases between. CDR1 and CDR2 from the germline V gene are MNHNS and SASEGT. This CDR3 spans 13 amino acids. Here the CDR3 DNA reads TGTGCCAGCATGGAGGTTGGCTTCTACGAGCAGTACTTC. Translated, it gives CASMEVGFYEQYF.